The rows below give T cell receptor beta chains drawn from one sample of a study of blood T cell repertoires in COVID-19. TCRdb keeps only in-frame clones here, not all; method: immunoSEQ multiplex PCR. The sample lists about 200,000 clones; 75% to 85% were seen once. The sequenced sample was peripheral blood. These TCRs come from a human donor in a cohort sampled during active COVID-19. CDR3s leave out the opening cysteine and the closing phenylalanine or tryptophan.

>TRBV5-6
ASSSVAGFTGELF
>TRBV21-1
ASSNRGPGGYT
>TRBV6-5
ASSYSRVGELF
>TRBV2
ATQDTISYNEQF
>TRBV5-1
ASSLEGATFYEQY
>TRBV29-1
SVYSTQGADTQY
>TRBV5-1
ASSDSEETQY
>TRBV10-3
AISGSDYEQY
>TRBV7-9
ASSFERNTGELF
>TRBV6-5
ASSYSWDSDEQY
>TRBV3-1/TRBV3-2
ASSQGDLPLH
>TRBV2
ASSSDRGAGNTIY
>TRBV5-4
ASSGDRGQTDTQY
>TRBV6-6
ASSLAGTEAF
>TRBV6-5
ASSLLAGGTGEQF
>TRBV28
ASSLAGRNSPLH
>TRBV7-3
ASSSTSGGARETQY
>TRBV6-1
ASSEFWTSGNTDTQY
>TRBV10-3
ATEGTDTQY
>TRBV6-2/TRBV6-3
ASSQGQVSNQPQH
>TRBV6-2/TRBV6-3
ASSYREDTEAF
>TRBV2
ASSEYNTQY
>TRBV18
ASSPPAGAYGYT
>TRBV15
ATSRDRTEYSNQPQH
>TRBV9
ASSVAAGGSFGYT
>TRBV3-1/TRBV3-2
ASSQETGGFRGTQY
>TRBV27
ASRRTGGSNQPQH
>TRBV27
ASSTPGQPWFYGYT
>TRBV10-3
AITDLGGDGSNYGYT
>TRBV6-1
ASSETGTGSNYGYT
>TRBV7-2
ASSIYRGRRLY
>TRBV15
ATSGNRGVGSPLH
>TRBV27
ASSPYPAGLPYEQY
>TRBV9
ASSVYGLAEGETQY
>TRBV5-4
ASKLAGGREQY
>TRBV6-5
ASSYAGTAVYNEQF
>TRBV9
ASSLTPDSHTIY
>TRBV5-4
ASSSETGVGYT
>TRBV28
ATDESTGRAMTYEQY
>TRBV25-1
ATLRTSGRAGLTYEQY
>TRBV30
AWSVARGGREQF
>TRBV18
ASSLGIIQETQY
>TRBV7-2
ASSLTSASYNEQF
>TRBV7-2
ASSSNTGNTIY
>TRBV7-2
ASSLAIANEQY
>TRBV4-1
ASSARTSGRTGSYEQY
>TRBV29-1
SVCRGPNTEAF
>TRBV2
ASKSRSSGNTIY
>TRBV5-4
ASSFDRAEKLF
>TRBV3-1/TRBV3-2
ASSQGRMNTEAF
>TRBV27
ASSLGRGKGLLF